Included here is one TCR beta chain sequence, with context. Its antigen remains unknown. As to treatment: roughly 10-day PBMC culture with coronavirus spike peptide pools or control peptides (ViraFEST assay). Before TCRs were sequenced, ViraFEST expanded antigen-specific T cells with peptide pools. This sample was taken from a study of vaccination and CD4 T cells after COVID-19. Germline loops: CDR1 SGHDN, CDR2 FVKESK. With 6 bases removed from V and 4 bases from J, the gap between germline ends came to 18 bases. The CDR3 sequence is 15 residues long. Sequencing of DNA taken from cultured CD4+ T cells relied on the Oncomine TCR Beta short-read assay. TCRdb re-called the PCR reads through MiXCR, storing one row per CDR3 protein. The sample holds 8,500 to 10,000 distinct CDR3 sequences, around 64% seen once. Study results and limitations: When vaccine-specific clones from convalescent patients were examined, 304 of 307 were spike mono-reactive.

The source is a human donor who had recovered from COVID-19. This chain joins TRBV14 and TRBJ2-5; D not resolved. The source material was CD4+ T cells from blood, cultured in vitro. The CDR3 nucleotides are TGTGCCAGCAGTCGTGACCCCGGAGAGCGAGAGACCCAGTACTTC. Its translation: CASSRDPGERETQYF.